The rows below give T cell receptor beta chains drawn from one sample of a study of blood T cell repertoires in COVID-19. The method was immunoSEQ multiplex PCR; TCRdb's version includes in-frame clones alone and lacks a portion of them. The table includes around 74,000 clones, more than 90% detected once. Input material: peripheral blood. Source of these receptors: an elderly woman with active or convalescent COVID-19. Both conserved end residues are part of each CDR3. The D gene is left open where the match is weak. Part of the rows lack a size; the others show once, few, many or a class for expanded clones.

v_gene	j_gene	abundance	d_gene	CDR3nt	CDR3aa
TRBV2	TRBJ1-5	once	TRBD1	TGTGCCAGCAGCGTACAGGGGGCGAGCAATCAGCCCCAGCATTTT	CASSVQGASNQPQHF
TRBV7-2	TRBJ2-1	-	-	TGTGCCAGCAGCTTAATCAGATACAATGAGCAGTTCTTC	CASSLIRYNEQFF
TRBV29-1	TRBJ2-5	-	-	TGCAGCGTTGAAGATGGCTACCAAGAGACCCAGTACTTC	CSVEDGYQETQYF
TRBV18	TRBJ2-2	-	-	TGTGCCAGCTCACCGTCCGACACCGGGGAGCTGTTTTTT	CASSPSDTGELFF
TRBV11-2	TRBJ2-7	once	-	TGTGCCAGCAGCTTGACTACCTTGGGGGAGCAGTACTTC	CASSLTTLGEQYF
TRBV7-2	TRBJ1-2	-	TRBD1	TGTGCCAGCAGCGCTGCAGGGGGCGACTATGGCTACACCTTC	CASSAAGGDYGYTF
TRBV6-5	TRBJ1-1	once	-	TGTGCCAGCAGGGATCGGGGAACTGTGAACACTGAAGCTTTCTTT	CASRDRGTVNTEAFF
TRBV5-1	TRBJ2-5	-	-	TGCGCCAGCAGCATACGGACAGATCAAGAGACCCAGTACTTC	CASSIRTDQETQYF
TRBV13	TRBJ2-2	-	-	TGTGCCAGCAGCCCGGGGGACAGACACACCGGGGAGCTGTTTTTT	CASSPGDRHTGELFF
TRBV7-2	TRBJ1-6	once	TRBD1	TGTGCCAGCAGCTTGACAGGGAGTAATTCACCCCTCCACTTT	CASSLTGSNSPLHF
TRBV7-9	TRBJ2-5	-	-	TGTGCCAGCAGCCCACAGGGCCCAATCCAAGAGACCCAGTACTTC	CASSPQGPIQETQYF
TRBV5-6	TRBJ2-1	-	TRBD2	TGTGCCAGCAGGCCCCGTGCGGGGGGGCCCTACAATGAGCAGTTCTTC	CASRPRAGGPYNEQFF
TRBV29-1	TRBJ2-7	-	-	TGCAGCGTGACAGTTTTTGGGTTAGAGCAGTACTTC	CSVTVFGLEQYF
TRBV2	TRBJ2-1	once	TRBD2	TGTGCCAGCTTTTCTAGCGGGGCGTACAATGAGCAGTTCTTC	CASFSSGAYNEQFF
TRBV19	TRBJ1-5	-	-	TGTGCCAGTACATCCCGACAGACCAATCAGCCCCAGCATTTT	CASTSRQTNQPQHF
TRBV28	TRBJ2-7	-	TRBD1	TGTGCCAGCAGTTCTCCATCATCCTGGGGACAGGGCTCCTACGAGCAGTACTTC	CASSSPSSWGQGSYEQYF
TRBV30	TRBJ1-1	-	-	TGTGCCTGGGGCCCAGGGACTGAAGCTTTCTTT	CAWGPGTEAFF
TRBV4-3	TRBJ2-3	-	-	TGCGCCAGCAGCCAAGCTCGGAGCACAGATACGCAGTATTTT	CASSQARSTDTQYF
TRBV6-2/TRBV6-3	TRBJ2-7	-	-	TGTGCCAGCAGTTACTCGCGACAGAACTCCTACGAGCAGTACTTC	CASSYSRQNSYEQYF
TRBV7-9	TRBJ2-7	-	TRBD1	TGTGCCAGCAGCAGAGGGCACAGGGGAAGGAACGAGCAGTACTTC	CASSRGHRGRNEQYF
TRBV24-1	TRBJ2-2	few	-	TGTGCCACCAGTGATTTTCGAGCTTACACCGGGGAGCTGTTTTTT	CATSDFRAYTGELFF
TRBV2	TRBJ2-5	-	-	TGTGCCAGCAGTGATGGCGGGGAGACCCAGTACTTC	CASSDGGETQYF
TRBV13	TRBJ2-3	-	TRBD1	TGTGCCAGCGGGACAGGGAGCACAGATACGCAGTATTTT	CASGTGSTDTQYF
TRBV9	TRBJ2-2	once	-	TGTGCCAGCATGGAGGGGGCCTACACCGGGGAGCTGTTTTTT	CASMEGAYTGELFF
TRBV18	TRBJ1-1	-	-	TGTGCCAGCTCCCCCGGTCAGGGCTCTAGGAACACTGAAGCTTTCTTT	CASSPGQGSRNTEAFF
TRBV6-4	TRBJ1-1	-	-	TGTGCCAGCACAGGATCCAGGGAACCGAACACTGAAGCTTTCTTT	CASTGSREPNTEAFF
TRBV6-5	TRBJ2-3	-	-	TGTGCCAGCAGTTACGGAGCGGGCACAGATACGCAGTATTTT	CASSYGAGTDTQYF
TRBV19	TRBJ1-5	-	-	TGTGCCAGTAGTACCCACTCGAAATCCCAGCCCCAGCATTTT	CASSTHSKSQPQHF
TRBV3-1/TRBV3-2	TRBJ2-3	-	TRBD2	TGTGCCAGCAGCGAGGCGGGGGGGCTCACAGATACGCAGTATTTT	CASSEAGGLTDTQYF
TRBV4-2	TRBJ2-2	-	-	TGTGCCAGCAGCCAAGAACAGAAGAACACCGGGGAGCTGTTTTTT	CASSQEQKNTGELFF
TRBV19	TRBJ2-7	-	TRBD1	TGTGCCAGTAGGCCCCCGGGACAGGGACCCTACGAGCAGTACTTC	CASRPPGQGPYEQYF
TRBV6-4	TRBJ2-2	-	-	TGTGCCAGCAGTGAAGAACAGTCCCGCACCGGGGAGCTGTTTTTT	CASSEEQSRTGELFF